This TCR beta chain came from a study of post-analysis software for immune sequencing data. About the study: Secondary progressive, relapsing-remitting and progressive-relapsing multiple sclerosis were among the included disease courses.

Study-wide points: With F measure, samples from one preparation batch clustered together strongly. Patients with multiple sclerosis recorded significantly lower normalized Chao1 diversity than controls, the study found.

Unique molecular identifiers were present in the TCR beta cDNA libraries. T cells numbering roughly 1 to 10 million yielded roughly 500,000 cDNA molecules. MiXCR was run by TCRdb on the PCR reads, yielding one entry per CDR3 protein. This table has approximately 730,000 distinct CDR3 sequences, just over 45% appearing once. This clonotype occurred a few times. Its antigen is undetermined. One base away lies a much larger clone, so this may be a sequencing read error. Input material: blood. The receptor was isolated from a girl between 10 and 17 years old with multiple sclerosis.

CDR3 DNA: TGCGGCGCCGCGCGGTCACAGGGGGCCGAGCAGTACTTC. Its protein is CGAARSQGAEQYF. The V and J genes are TRBV29-1 and TRBJ2-7; 9 bases agree with TRBD1. The CDR3 consists of 13 residues. Germline CDR1 is SQVTM and CDR2 is ANQGSEA.